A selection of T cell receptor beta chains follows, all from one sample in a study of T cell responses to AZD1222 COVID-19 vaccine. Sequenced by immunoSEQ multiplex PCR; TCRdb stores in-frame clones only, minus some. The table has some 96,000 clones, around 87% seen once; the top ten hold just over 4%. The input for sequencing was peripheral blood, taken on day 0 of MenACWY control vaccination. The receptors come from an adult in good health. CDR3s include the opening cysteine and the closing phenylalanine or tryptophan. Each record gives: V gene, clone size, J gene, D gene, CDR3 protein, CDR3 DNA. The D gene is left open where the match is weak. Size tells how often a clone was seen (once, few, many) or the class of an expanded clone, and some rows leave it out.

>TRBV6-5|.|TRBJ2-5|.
CASSRIGGGGETQYF
TGTGCCAGCAGCCGTATAGGGGGCGGGGGTGAGACCCAGTACTTC
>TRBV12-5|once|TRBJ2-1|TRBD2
CASGLSGSSYNEQFF
TGTGCTAGTGGTCTCAGCGGGAGCTCCTACAATGAGCAGTTCTTC
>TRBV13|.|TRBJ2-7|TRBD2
CASSGRLAGGSYEQYF
TGTGCCAGCAGCGGGCGACTAGCGGGAGGGTCCTACGAGCAGTACTTC
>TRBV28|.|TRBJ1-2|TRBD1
CASTDGGQGVNYTF
TGTGCCAGCACCGACGGGGGACAGGGAGTGAACTACACCTTC
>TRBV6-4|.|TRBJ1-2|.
CASSVLPGGGTYGYTF
TGTGCCAGCAGTGTCCTTCCCGGGGGAGGAACCTATGGCTACACCTTC
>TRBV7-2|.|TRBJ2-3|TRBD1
CASSSPGQGGDTQYF
TGTGCCAGCAGCTCCCCGGGACAGGGTGGAGATACGCAGTATTTT
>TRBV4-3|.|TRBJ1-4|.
CASSLTAGGLANEKLFF
TGCGCCAGCAGCCTTACCGCGGGGGGGTTAGCTAATGAAAAACTGTTTTTT
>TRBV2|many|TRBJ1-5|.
CASSERVGNQPQHF
TGTGCCAGCAGTGAAAGGGTAGGCAATCAGCCCCAGCATTTT
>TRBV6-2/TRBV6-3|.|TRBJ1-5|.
CASSYETGQPQHF
TGTGCCAGCAGTTATGAGACGGGACAGCCCCAGCATTTT
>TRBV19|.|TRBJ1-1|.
CASSQGNTAEAFF
TGTGCCAGTAGCCAGGGAAACACCGCTGAAGCTTTCTTT
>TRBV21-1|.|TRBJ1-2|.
CASSRGQPNYGYTF
TGTGCCAGCAGCAGAGGACAGCCCAACTATGGCTACACCTTC
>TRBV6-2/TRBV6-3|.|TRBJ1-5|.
CASSYGDVGINQPQHF
TGTGCCAGCAGTTACGGGGACGTAGGCATCAATCAGCCCCAGCATTTT
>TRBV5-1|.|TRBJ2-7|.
CASSLGFDPYEQYF
TGCGCCAGCAGCTTGGGGTTCGATCCCTACGAGCAGTACTTC
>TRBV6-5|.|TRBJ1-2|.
CASSYFRGPNYGYTF
TGTGCCAGCAGTTACTTCAGGGGTCCTAACTATGGCTACACCTTC
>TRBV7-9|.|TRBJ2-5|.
CASSPISQETQYF
TGTGCCAGCAGCCCAATATCCCAAGAGACCCAGTACTTC
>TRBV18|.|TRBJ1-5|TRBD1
CASSPSGTGGNQPQHF
TGTGCCAGCTCACCATCCGGGACAGGGGGCAATCAGCCCCAGCATTTT
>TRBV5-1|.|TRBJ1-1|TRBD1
CASSPGTGDPEAFF
TGCGCCAGCAGCCCCGGGACAGGGGACCCTGAAGCTTTCTTT
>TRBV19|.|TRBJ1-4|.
CASSTVGPNEKLFF
TGTGCCAGTAGCACCGTTGGGCCGAATGAAAAACTGTTTTTT
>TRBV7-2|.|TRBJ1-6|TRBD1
CASSLRRTGASPLHF
TGTGCCAGCAGCTTAAGGAGGACAGGGGCTTCACCCCTCCACTTT
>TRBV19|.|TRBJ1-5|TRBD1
CASSPTQGGNNQPQHF
TGTGCCAGTAGTCCGACGCAGGGGGGCAACAATCAGCCCCAGCATTTT